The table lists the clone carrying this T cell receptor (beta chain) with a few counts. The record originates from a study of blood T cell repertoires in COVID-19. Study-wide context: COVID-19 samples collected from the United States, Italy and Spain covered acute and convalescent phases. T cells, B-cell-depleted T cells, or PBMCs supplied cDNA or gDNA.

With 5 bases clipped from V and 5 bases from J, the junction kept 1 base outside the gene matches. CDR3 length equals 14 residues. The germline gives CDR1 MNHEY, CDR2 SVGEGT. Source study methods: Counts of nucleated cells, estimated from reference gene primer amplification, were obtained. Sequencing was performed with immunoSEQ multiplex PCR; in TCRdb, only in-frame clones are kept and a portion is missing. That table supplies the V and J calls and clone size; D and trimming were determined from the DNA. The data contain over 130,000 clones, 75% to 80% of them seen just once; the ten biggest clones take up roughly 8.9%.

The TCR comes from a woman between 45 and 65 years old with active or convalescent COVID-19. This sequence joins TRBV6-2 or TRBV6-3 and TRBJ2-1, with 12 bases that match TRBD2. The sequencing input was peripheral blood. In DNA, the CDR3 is TGTGCCAGCAGTCTAGCGGGAGGGGACAATGAGCAGTTCTTC. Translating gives CASSLAGGDNEQFF.